Listed below are T cell receptor beta chains from one sample, sequenced in a study of graft-versus-host responses after intestinal transplantation. The antigens these receptors bind are not known. Measured with immunoSEQ multiplex PCR; TCRdb has only the in-frame clones, and not every one. The repertoire consists of around 100,000 clones, with roughly 93% occurring once and the leading ten covering 0.95% to 1.5%. Sequenced here: unstimulated CD8+ T cells sorted from spleen or lymph node cells, sampled before intestinal transplant. The receptor set was obtained from a human donor who received an intestinal transplant. CDR3s include the opening cysteine and the closing phenylalanine or tryptophan. The D gene is left open where the match is weak. Clone size is stated in some rows and not others, as once, few, many or a class when expanded.

j_call | d_call | v_call | clone_size | cdr3_nt | cdr3_aa
TRBJ1-1 | NA | TRBV19 | NA | TGTGCCAGTAGTTTGTCGATGAACACTGAAGCTTTCTTT | CASSLSMNTEAFF
TRBJ2-3 | NA | TRBV5-6 | NA | TGTGCCAGCAGCCACCGAAATCCCGATACGCAGTATTTT | CASSHRNPDTQYF
TRBJ2-7 | NA | TRBV21-1 | NA | TGTGCCAGCAGCAAAGAGGCGGGGAGGGGGCGATACGAGCAGTACTTC | CASSKEAGRGRYEQYF
TRBJ1-1 | NA | TRBV19 | NA | TGTGCCAGTAGTATCGGAAGAGGGGAGGACACTGAAGCTTTCTTT | CASSIGRGEDTEAFF
TRBJ2-7 | NA | TRBV6-5 | NA | TGTGCCAGCAGTTATGAAGGCTCCTACGAGCAGTACTTC | CASSYEGSYEQYF
TRBJ2-5 | NA | TRBV6-5 | NA | TGTGCCAGCAGTTCGACAGGTTTGGTTCAAGAGACCCAGTACTTC | CASSSTGLVQETQYF
TRBJ2-1 | NA | TRBV27 | NA | TGTGCCAGCAGGGCCTCATACAATGAGCAGTTCTTC | CASRASYNEQFF
TRBJ1-1 | NA | TRBV2 | NA | TGTGCCAGCAGTGTTCCTCCCGGGGCAGCGAACACTGAAGCTTTCTTT | CASSVPPGAANTEAFF
TRBJ1-1 | NA | TRBV7-8 | NA | TGTGCCAGCAGCATCATCCGCGGGGAAGAAGCTTTCTTT | CASSIIRGEEAFF
TRBJ2-3 | TRBD1 | TRBV7-3 | NA | TGTGCCAGCAGCCCACAGGGGGCAAGCACAGATACGCAGTATTTT | CASSPQGASTDTQYF
TRBJ2-5 | TRBD2 | TRBV15 | NA | TGTGCCACCAGCAGAGTGACGGGGGGGCGAGAGACCCAGTACTTC | CATSRVTGGRETQYF
TRBJ2-3 | TRBD1 | TRBV6-1 | NA | TGTGCCAGCAGTTTTCTGACAGGGTCAGATACGCAGTATTTT | CASSFLTGSDTQYF
TRBJ1-2 | TRBD1 | TRBV19 | NA | TGTGCCAGTAGCCCCGGGACAGACCCTAGTGGCTACACCTTC | CASSPGTDPSGYTF
TRBJ2-1 | TRBD1 | TRBV4-1 | NA | TGCGCCAGCAGCTGGACAGGAGTATTGGACAATGAGCAGTTCTTC | CASSWTGVLDNEQFF
TRBJ2-7 | TRBD2 | TRBV6-4 | NA | TGTGCCAGCAGCTCGGGACTACCGCAGTACTTC | CASSSGLPQYF
TRBJ1-2 | TRBD1 | TRBV7-9 | NA | TGTGCCAGCAGCATCGGACAGGGGTTCTACACCTTC | CASSIGQGFYTF
TRBJ2-7 | NA | TRBV7-9 | NA | TGTGCCAGCAGCTTAAGTCTCGGCCTCTCCTACGAGCAGTACTTC | CASSLSLGLSYEQYF
TRBJ2-3 | TRBD2 | TRBV6-1 | NA | TGTGCCAGCAGTCGACCCGGGACTAGCGGAGATACGCAGTATTTT | CASSRPGTSGDTQYF
TRBJ1-5 | NA | TRBV15 | once | TGTGCCACCAGCAGAGATCTGGGGGCAAGCAATCAGCCCCAGCATTTT | CATSRDLGASNQPQHF
TRBJ1-2 | TRBD1 | TRBV4-1 | NA | TGCGCCAGCAGCCAAGAGATAGCAGGGGGTTATGGCTACACCTTC | CASSQEIAGGYGYTF
TRBJ2-1 | NA | TRBV6-1 | NA | TGTGCCAGCAGTCCTACACTAGTTCCCAATGAGCAGTTCTTC | CASSPTLVPNEQFF
TRBJ1-1 | NA | TRBV7-9 | NA | TGTGCCAGCAGAGAGGACAGCAGCGCTGAAGCTTTCTTT | CASREDSSAEAFF
TRBJ2-7 | NA | TRBV6-5 | NA | TGTGCCAGCAGTTACGTCTGGGGGGGCGGTCGCGAGCAGTACTTC | CASSYVWGGGREQYF
TRBJ2-1 | NA | TRBV7-6 | NA | TGTGCCAGCAGCTTAGGAGAATACAATGAGCAGTTCTTC | CASSLGEYNEQFF
TRBJ1-1 | NA | TRBV21-1 | NA | TGTGCCAGCAGCAAAGTGAGGAGTGAAAAGTGGAACACTGAAGCTTTCTTT | CASSKVRSEKWNTEAFF
TRBJ2-7 | TRBD1 | TRBV27 | NA | TGTGCCAGCAGTTTACGGGGACAGGTTACCTACGAGCAGTACTTC | CASSLRGQVTYEQYF
TRBJ2-6 | NA | TRBV27 | NA | TGTGCCAGCAGTTTTGTCCAGCTCGGGGGAGGGGCCAACGTCCTGACTTTC | CASSFVQLGGGANVLTF
TRBJ2-1 | TRBD1 | TRBV2 | NA | TGTGCCAGCACCCCCAGGGGGCTCAATGAGCAGTTCTTC | CASTPRGLNEQFF
TRBJ1-1 | NA | TRBV7-3 | once | TGTGCCAGCAGCCCCGAGGGGGGGACTGTTGCTGAAGCTTTCTTT | CASSPEGGTVAEAFF
TRBJ1-1 | TRBD1 | TRBV13 | NA | TGTGCCAGCAGCTTAATGGGACAGGGTAGGACTGAAGCTTTCTTT | CASSLMGQGRTEAFF
TRBJ2-3 | TRBD1 | TRBV6-1 | NA | TGTGCCAGCAGTGAAAGTCGGGACAGGGTTGATACGCAGTATTTT | CASSESRDRVDTQYF
TRBJ2-7 | NA | TRBV5-1 | NA | TGCGCCAGCAGCTTTGGTGTTAGCTACGAGCAGTACTTC | CASSFGVSYEQYF
TRBJ1-2 | NA | TRBV7-9 | NA | TGTGCCAGCAGCTCCCCCTTTCAGGAAATCTATGGCTACACCTTC | CASSSPFQEIYGYTF
TRBJ2-1 | NA | TRBV7-8 | NA | TGTGCCAGCAGCTTAGGTCCGGGGGGCAACAATGAGCAGTTCTTC | CASSLGPGGNNEQFF
TRBJ1-5 | NA | TRBV7-6 | NA | TGTGCCAGCAGCCCGCTAGTGGAGGTGGGGGAAGGGAATCAGCCCCAGCATTTT | CASSPLVEVGEGNQPQHF
TRBJ1-4 | TRBD1 | TRBV19 | NA | TGTGCCAGTAGTATCTCCGGGACAGTAAATGAAAAACTGTTTTTT | CASSISGTVNEKLFF
TRBJ2-2 | NA | TRBV13 | NA | TGTGCCAGCAGCCGAGATGACCCCGGGGAGCTGTTTTTT | CASSRDDPGELFF
TRBJ1-2 | NA | TRBV6-1 | NA | TGTGCCCGCCACACTGGGAGTGGCTACACCTTC | CARHTGSGYTF
TRBJ2-5 | NA | TRBV7-6 | NA | TGTGCCAGCAGCTCCAGCGAGGGGCCCCAAGAGACCCAGTACTTC | CASSSSEGPQETQYF
TRBJ1-2 | NA | TRBV2 | NA | TGTGCCAGCAGTGTCTCAGACAGCGGCGAAAACTATGGCTACACCTTC | CASSVSDSGENYGYTF
TRBJ2-1 | TRBD1 | TRBV6-5 | NA | TGTGCCAGCAGCCTCCGGGACAGGGTATCCGATGAGCAGTTCTTC | CASSLRDRVSDEQFF
TRBJ2-1 | NA | TRBV6-5 | NA | TGTGCCAGCAGCACCTTGACTAGGCCCGATGAGCAGTTCTTC | CASSTLTRPDEQFF
TRBJ2-3 | NA | TRBV25-1 | NA | TGTGCCAGCAGTGAATATACCCGGTTAGGACCCTTCGATACGCAGTATTTT | CASSEYTRLGPFDTQYF
TRBJ2-7 | NA | TRBV11-2 | NA | TGTGCCAGCAGCTTAGCCACCACAGGTTCCTACGAGCAGTACTTC | CASSLATTGSYEQYF
TRBJ1-3 | TRBD1 | TRBV4-1 | NA | TGCGCCAGCAGCCAAGCGACAGGGGGCCTCTCTGGAAACACCATATATTTT | CASSQATGGLSGNTIYF
TRBJ2-3 | TRBD2 | TRBV13 | NA | TGTGCCAGCAGCTTAGGGCGGGGGGGCAACACAGATACGCAGTATTTT | CASSLGRGGNTDTQYF
TRBJ1-2 | TRBD1 | TRBV19 | once | TGTGCCAGTAGTCCAGGGGGCAGGATTGCCGTAAATTATGGCTACACCTTC | CASSPGGRIAVNYGYTF
TRBJ2-1 | NA | TRBV10-3 | NA | TGTGCCATCAGTGAGGGGGGCGCTTACAATGAGCAGTTCTTC | CAISEGGAYNEQFF